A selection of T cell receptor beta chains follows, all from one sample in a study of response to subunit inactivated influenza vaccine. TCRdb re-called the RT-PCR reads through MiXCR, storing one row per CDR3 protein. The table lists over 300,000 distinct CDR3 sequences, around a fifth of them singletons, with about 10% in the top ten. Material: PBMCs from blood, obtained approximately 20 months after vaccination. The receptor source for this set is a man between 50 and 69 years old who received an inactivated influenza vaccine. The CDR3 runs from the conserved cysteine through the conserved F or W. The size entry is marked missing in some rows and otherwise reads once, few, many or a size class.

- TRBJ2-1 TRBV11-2 CASSIASSYNEQFF
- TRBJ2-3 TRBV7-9 CASSLWGEQGATDTQYF
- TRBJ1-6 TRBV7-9 CASSPSSNSPLHF
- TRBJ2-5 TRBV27 CASSSNLGETQYF
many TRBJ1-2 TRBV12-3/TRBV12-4 CASSLIWGLDRDNYGYTF
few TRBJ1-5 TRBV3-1 CASSQDRGSQHF
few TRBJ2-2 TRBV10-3 CAISEWKQTTGELFF
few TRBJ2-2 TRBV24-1 CATSDPTTNTGELFF
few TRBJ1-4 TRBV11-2 CASSPGTIFEKLFF
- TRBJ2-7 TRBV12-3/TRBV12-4 CASRRPTVISYEQYF
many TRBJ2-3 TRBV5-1 CASSLGQSTDTQYF
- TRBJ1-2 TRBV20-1 CSARKSAYGYTF
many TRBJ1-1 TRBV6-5 CASSYSIGVMNTEAFF
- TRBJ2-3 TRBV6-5 CASSYSQGYLPDTQYF
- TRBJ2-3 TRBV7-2 CASSFRAGANTDTQYF
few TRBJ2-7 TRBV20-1 CSARVLGGASSYEQYF
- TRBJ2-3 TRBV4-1 CASSQVGMLDTQYF
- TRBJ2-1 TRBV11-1 CASSLEAGGSYNEQFF
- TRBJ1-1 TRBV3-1 CASSVQGAEAEAFF
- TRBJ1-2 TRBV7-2 CASSLTHPSGYTF
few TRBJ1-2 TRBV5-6 CASSGLDRLDDEGYGYTF
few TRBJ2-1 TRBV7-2 CASSPPPSYNEQFF
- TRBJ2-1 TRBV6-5 CASSYSPGGVNEQFF
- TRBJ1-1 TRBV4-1 CASSQDWRRLRPWEAFF
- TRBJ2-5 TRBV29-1 CSAPLVGGKETQYF
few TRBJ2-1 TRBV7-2 CASSVLAGEGPYEQFF
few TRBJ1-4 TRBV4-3 CASSQVIGSNEKLFF
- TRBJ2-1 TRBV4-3 CASSQDALAGLRSSYNEQFF
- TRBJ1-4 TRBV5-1 CASSFGTGDEKLFF
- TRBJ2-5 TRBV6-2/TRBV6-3 CASSYSEDSGPEAQYF
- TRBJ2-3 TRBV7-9 CASSYHGPQYF
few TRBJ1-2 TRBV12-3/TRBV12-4 CASSFGGQGYGYTF
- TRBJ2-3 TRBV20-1 CSGRDSFTDTQYF
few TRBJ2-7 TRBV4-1 CASSPRGPDEQYF
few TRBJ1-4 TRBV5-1 CASSLRPWGRRGPNEKLFF
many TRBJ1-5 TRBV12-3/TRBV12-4 CASTHSRVISNQPQHF
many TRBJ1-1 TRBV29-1 CSVVTGEAFF
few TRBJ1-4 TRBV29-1 CSVGDRHEKLFF
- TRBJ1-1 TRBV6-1 CASGDRWDSEAFF
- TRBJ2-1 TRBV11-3 CASSLGAAGVNEQFF
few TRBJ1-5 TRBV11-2 CASSSHQPQHF
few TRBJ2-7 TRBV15 CATSRQGTGDYEQYF
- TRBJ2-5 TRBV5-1 CATRLEQETQYF
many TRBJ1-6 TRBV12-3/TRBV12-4 CASSLGSDNSPLHF
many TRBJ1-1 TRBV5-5 CASSSGSNTEAFF
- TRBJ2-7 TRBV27 CASSSFREQYF
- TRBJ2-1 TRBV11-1 CASSLGEYNEQFF
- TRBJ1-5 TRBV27 CASSLGFNQPQHF